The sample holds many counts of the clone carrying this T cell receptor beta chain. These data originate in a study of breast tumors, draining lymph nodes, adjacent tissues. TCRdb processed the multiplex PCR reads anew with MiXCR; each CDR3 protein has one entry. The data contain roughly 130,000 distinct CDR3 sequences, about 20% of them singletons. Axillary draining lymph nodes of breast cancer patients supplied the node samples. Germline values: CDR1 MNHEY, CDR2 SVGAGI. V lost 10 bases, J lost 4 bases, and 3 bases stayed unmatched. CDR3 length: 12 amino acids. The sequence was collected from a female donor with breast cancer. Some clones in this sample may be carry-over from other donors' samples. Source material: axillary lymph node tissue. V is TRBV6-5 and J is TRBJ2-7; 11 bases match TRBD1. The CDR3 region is CATRDRGYEQYF. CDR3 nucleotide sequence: TGTGCCACCAGGGACAGGGGGTACGAGCAGTACTTC.